This TCR beta chain was observed in a study of blood T cells in healthy people across ages (dated by TCRdb to between 2015 and 2016). With regard to the full study: In model experiments, roughly one uniquely barcoded TCR beta cDNA molecule per two T cells was captured by template switching. Using deep sequencing normalized with unique cDNA molecular identifiers, the study measured how TCR beta repertoire diversity changes with age. The donors were split into four age groups: young (average about 15 years), middle-aged (roughly 39), aged (about 56) and long-lived (under 85). To avoid experimental bias, donors of different ages were distributed randomly across sequencing lanes. For two donors (one aged 18 to 29 and one aged 80 or older), the study analyzed two additional independent replicas of 1 million unique cDNA reads from the same blood draw.

This clonotype was found many times. Its antigen remains undetermined. The input lacks base qualities; no much larger clone sits a single base away. V was cut back by 6 bases and J by 1 base, leaving a gap of 12 bases between them. Reading from cysteine to phenylalanine, the CDR3 counts 14 amino acids. Left in the record is the CDR3 DNA by itself, 42 bases read in frame from the first base. Systemically healthy Caucasian individuals from Russia, about 38 in total and aged roughly 6 to 100 years, were included as donors. Each donor gave about 9.7 milliliters of peripheral blood, drawn into EDTA-treated Vacutainer tubes. Ficoll-Paque density-gradient centrifugation was used to isolate PBMCs, with at least 6.5 million per sample. Trizol reagent was used to extract total RNA from the PBMCs, yielding at least 5 micrograms per sample. Naive CD45RAhigh/CD27high T cell percentages were measured by flow cytometry on a PBMC aliquot from every donor.

The research as a whole found: Observed TCR beta diversity correlated strongly with the percentage of naive T cells measured by flow cytometry. Since profiling was done on bulk unsorted PBMCs, naive and antigen-experienced compartments could not be conclusively compared. Estimates of total diversity based on one million sequenced T cells were regarded as lower bounds and as underestimates. Observed TCR beta diversity per million T cells fell roughly linearly with age, and a significant reduction was already apparent by age about 43. Compared with the aged group, the long-lived group had more naive CD4+ T cells, fewer expanded clones and increased TCR diversity, a pattern suggesting age selection. Because the CMV infection status of the donors was unknown, age-related changes in expanded clonotypes may potentially have been confounded.

Receptors were amplified or captured by 5' RACE. The reads were generated on an Illumina HiSeq 2500. A second PCR of roughly 7 to 11 cycles was performed with a sample-barcoded 5' primer and a J-beta primer mix. A template-switch 5' adaptor carrying 12 random nucleotides introduced a unique molecular identifier onto each TCR beta cDNA molecule. Each sample yielded at least 2.5 million CDR3-containing paired-end reads. All of the RNA was converted into first-strand cDNA using the Mint cDNA synthesis kit, with a TRBC-specific oligonucleotide serving as the primer. After uracil-DNA glycosylase treatment, a first 18-cycle PCR used universal primers M1SS and BC2_uni_R on all cDNA. The authors processed their data as follows. Normalization of each sample was performed by random selection of 1 million high-quality reads, each carrying a distinct molecular identifier. Reads sharing molecular identifiers were discarded rather than binned into consensus sequences. CDR3 identification, clonotype clustering and error correction used MiTCR with a Q25 quality threshold and the strictest error-elimination algorithm. Lower-bound total TCR beta diversity was estimated with a nonparametric unseen species model using Euler transformation. Using fastp at Q25 and MiXCR, TCRdb reprocessed the public reads and kept productive beta chains. For every CDR3 protein sequence, its rows merge into one entry that carries the most common genes and DNA. In this record, the V and J calls reflect TCRdb's handling and not the investigators' own analysis. This sample gives some 700,000 distinct CDR3 sequences in total; 22% of them show up just once. Together, the top ten hold 22% of the sample.

The specimen sequenced was blood. The rearranged segments are TRBV12-3 or TRBV12-4 and TRBJ1-1; the D segment could be TRBD1, given 5 matching bases. The clonotype originates from a man between 65 and 79 years old in good health. The CDR3 amino acid sequence is: CASRLGGGNTEAFF. The DNA is TGTGCCAGCAGGTTGGGGGGAGGGAACACTGAAGCTTTCTTT.